The 21 T cell receptor beta chains presented below share a single source sample, sequenced in a study of T cell responses to AZD1222 COVID-19 vaccine. Some clones are missing from TCRdb's copy, which holds only in-frame ones; the method was immunoSEQ multiplex PCR. The sample consists of approximately 92,000 clones, 70% to 90% of them appearing once. Sequencing used peripheral blood, obtained on day 0 of AZD1222 vaccination. These receptors originate from an adult in good health.

The chain links TRBV6-6 to TRBJ2-1, with TRBD2 matching over 10 bases. V shed 5 bases, J shed 0 bases, and the junction held 7 bases outside the gene matches. Germline lookup yields CDR1 MNHNY and CDR2 SVGAGI (reference sequence). CDR3 length: 17 amino acids. CDR3 sequence (DNA): TGTGCCAGCAGTCATATAAGCGGGGGGGTCTCCTACAATGAGCAGTTCTTC. It is translated as CASSHISGGVSYNEQFF.

The chain carries TRBV4-3 and TRBJ2-1; the match to TRBD1 covers 7 bases. CDR1 is LGHNA and CDR2 is YSLEER in the germline V gene. This CDR3 region has 15 residues. V lost 2 bases to trimming and J lost 4 bases; unmatched junction nucleotides: 5. The CDR3 region is CASSQQLGQYNEQFF. For the CDR3, the DNA is TGCGCCAGCAGCCAACAATTGGGACAGTACAATGAGCAGTTCTTC.

The chain recombines TRBV12-5 with TRBJ2-7; 9 bases are a match to TRBD1. After removal of 2 bases from V and 5 bases from J, the junction contained 10 bases not matched to a gene. Germline V gives CDR1 LGHNT, CDR2 FRNRAP. CDR3 length: 16 amino acids. Here the CDR3 reads CASGLTQGAVNDEQYF. The CDR3 coding sequence is TGTGCTAGTGGTTTGACACAGGGGGCTGTAAACGACGAGCAGTACTTC.

This clone occurred once. The gene calls are TRBV27 and TRBJ2-7, with 9 positions matching TRBD1. CDR1 MNHEY and CDR2 SMNVEV come from the germline V gene (reference sequence). This CDR3 has 13 residues. V dropped 6 bases and J dropped 4; count of bases not matched to a gene: 4. The CDR3 nucleotides are TGTGCCAGCAGGACCGACAGGGGGTACGAGCAGTACTTC. This encodes CASRTDRGYEQYF.

The chain has TRBV13 and TRBJ1-1; 9 positions agree with TRBD1. This CDR3 contains 14 residues. The V and J ends lost 7 bases and 4 bases, in that order; junction bases with no gene match: 7. Germline V gene lookup returns CDR1 PRHDT and CDR2 FYEKMQ (reference sequence). This CDR3 is CASTPTGGTTEAFF. CDR3 in DNA: TGTGCCAGCACCCCGACAGGGGGGACCACTGAAGCTTTCTTT.

As concerns this clone: A junction end diverges from the germline sequence, so it may reflect a read error. The rearrangement uses TRBV7-7 and TRBJ2-5; no clear D. The CDR3 runs 14 residues. Germline lookup yields CDR1 SSHAT and CDR2 FNYEAQ (reference sequence). The CDR3 region is CASSLVGPQETQYF. CDR3 bases: TGTGCTAGCAGCTTAGTTGGGCCCCAGGAGACCCAGTACTTC.

The rearrangement uses TRBV6-2 or TRBV6-3 and TRBJ1-5, with D unresolved. This CDR3 has 16 amino acids. V lost 2 bases and J 3 bases, leaving 14 bases between the germline ends. Germline V gene lookup returns CDR1 MNHEY and CDR2 SVGEGT. The CDR3 is CASSYPPKGSNQPQHF. For the CDR3, the DNA is TGTGCCAGCAGTTACCCCCCGAAGGGATCCAATCAGCCCCAGCATTTT.

The sample holds one count of this clone. The chain uses TRBV20-1 and TRBJ1-3, with no clear D. The CDR3 covers 11 residues. In germline, CDR1 is DFQATT, CDR2 SNEGSKA (reference sequence). Trimming removed 3 bases from V and 3 bases from J, with 3 bases in between. The CDR3 DNA sequence: TGCAGTGCTAGGGTTGGAAACACCATATATTTT. Protein: CSARVGNTIYF.

The rearrangement links TRBV6-1 to TRBJ2-5, with 10 bases that match TRBD1. CDR1 is MNHNS and CDR2 is SASEGT in the germline V gene. J lost 3 bases, V lost 2 bases, and 3 bases had no gene match. The CDR3 is made up of 15 amino acids. The CDR3 nucleotides read TGTGCCAGCAGTGAACCGGACAGGGGGAAAGAGACCCAGTACTTC. Its protein is CASSEPDRGKETQYF.

The genes are TRBV7-2 and TRBJ1-1; D ambiguous. The V gene lost 3 bases and the J gene lost 0 bases, with 8 bases spanning the gap. CDR3 length equals 14 residues. Germline values: CDR1 SGHTA, CDR2 FQGNSA. DNA of the CDR3: TGTGCCAGCAGCTTTCAGCACATGAACACTGAAGCTTTCTTT. Residues: CASSFQHMNTEAFF.

The chain joins TRBV4-3 to TRBJ1-2, with D unclear. The CDR3 is 17 residues long. The germline V and J ends were trimmed by 0 bases and 4 bases, with 18 bases remaining between them. The germline gives CDR1 LGHNA, CDR2 YSLEER. The chain's CDR3 is CASSQDASGVRGYGYTF. The DNA of the CDR3 is TGCGCCAGCAGCCAAGATGCGTCAGGTGTTCGGGGCTATGGCTACACCTTC.

The J gene is TRBJ2-3, the V gene TRBV7-9, with 8 positions matching TRBD1. After removal of 4 bases from V and 0 bases from J, the junction contained 0 bases not matched to a gene. The CDR3 runs 14 residues. In germline, CDR1 is SEHNR, CDR2 FQNEAQ (reference sequence). The CDR3 bases are TGTGCCAGCAGCTGGGACAGGAGCACAGATACGCAGTATTTT. Its protein product is CASSWDRSTDTQYF.

The chain carries TRBV24-1 and TRBJ2-1, with 7 bases lining up with TRBD2. J lost 10 bases, V lost 2 bases, and 13 bases had no gene match. CDR1 KGHDR and CDR2 SFDVKD come from the germline V gene. The CDR3 totals 16 residues. CDR3 in amino acids: CATSDYLGGGIGEQFF. The CDR3 coding sequence is TGTGCCACCAGTGATTACCTGGGCGGGGGAATAGGGGAGCAGTTCTTC.

The J gene is TRBJ1-2, the V gene TRBV5-6, with D unclear. V was trimmed by 5 bases and J by 5 bases, leaving 13 bases between them. The CDR3 extends over 13 amino acids. Germline CDR1 SGHDT, CDR2 YYEEEE. The CDR3 spells CASSLRRSYGYTF. For the CDR3, the DNA is TGTGCCAGCAGTCTCCGACGGAGTTATGGCTACACCTTC. The full variable domain, rest sourced from reference TRBV5-6 and TRBJ1-2, is DAGVTQSPTHLIKTRGQQVTLRCSPKSGHDTVSWYQQALGQGPQFIFQYYEEEERQRGNFPDRFSGHQFPNYSSELNVNALLLGDSALYLCASSLRRSYGYTFGSGTRLTVV.

The CDR3 nucleotides read TGTGCCAGCAGGGCTGGACAGCATAATAACTATGGCTACACCTTC. Translation: CASRAGQHNNYGYTF. The rearrangement links TRBV2 to TRBJ1-2; D may be TRBD1 (6 bases). The CDR3 totals 15 residues. In germline, CDR1 is SNHLY, CDR2 FYNNEI. V lost 6 bases, J lost 1 base, and 15 bases lay in between.

The J gene is TRBJ2-3, the V gene TRBV4-2; 11 bases match TRBD2. The CDR3 is 20 amino acids. The V gene end was trimmed by 0 bases and the J gene end by 0 bases; junction bases not matched to a gene: 11. Germline loops: CDR1 LGHNA, CDR2 YNFKEQ. CDR3 amino acids: CASSQEGASGGPRSTDTQYF. The CDR3 bases are TGTGCCAGCAGCCAAGAAGGGGCTAGCGGGGGGCCGAGGAGCACAGATACGCAGTATTTT.

The gene calls are TRBV7-2 and TRBJ1-4; tentatively, D is TRBD1 (5 bases). The CDR3 runs to 15 residues. Germline V gives CDR1 SGHTA, CDR2 FQGNSA. Trimming removed 1 base from V and 4 bases from J, with 10 bases in between. The CDR3 region has the DNA TGTGCCAGCAGCTTAGGCGGGGGGAATAATGAAAAACTGTTTTTT. This encodes CASSLGGGNNEKLFF.

The V gene is TRBV7-2, the J gene TRBJ1-3; TRBD1 is a possible D gene (6 bases). This CDR3 is 14 amino acids long. V lost 5 bases and J 3 bases, leaving 11 bases between the germline ends. Germline V gives CDR1 SGHTA, CDR2 FQGNSA. The CDR3 nucleotides read TGTGCCAGCAGCCAGGGGATCGGTGGAAACACCATATATTTT. Translated: CASSQGIGGNTIYF.

The DNA of the CDR3 is TGTGCCAGCAGCTCTTTCGCGAGGCAAGAGACCCAGTACTTC. This codes for CASSSFARQETQYF. The V call is TRBV7-2, the J call TRBJ2-5; D is unresolved. The CDR3 totals 14 residues. V gave up 4 bases and J gave up 2 bases, with 11 bases separating them. Germline assignment: CDR1 SGHTA and CDR2 FQGNSA.

The rearrangement uses TRBV27 and TRBJ2-7, with 11 bases identical to TRBD1. Unmatched junction bases numbered 6, after V lost 8 bases and J lost 3 bases. The germline V gene encodes CDR1 MNHEY and CDR2 SMNVEV (reference sequence). This CDR3 is 14 amino acids long. This chain's CDR3 is CASGRTGGVYEQYF. In nucleotides, the CDR3 is TGTGCCAGCGGAAGGACAGGGGGCGTCTACGAGCAGTACTTC.

This chain links TRBV2 with TRBJ2-4, with TRBD2 as a possible D gene (6 bases). Trimming pared 1 base from V and 0 bases from J, leaving 7 bases between. The CDR3 is made up of 15 amino acids. Germline CDR1 and CDR2: SNHLY and FYNNEI. CDR3 loop: CASSEGGIAKNIQYF. The CDR3 DNA sequence: TGTGCCAGCAGTGAAGGCGGGATAGCCAAAAACATTCAGTACTTC.